A selection of T cell receptor beta chains follows, all from one sample in a study of blood T cell repertoires in COVID-19. Some clones are missing from TCRdb's copy, which holds only in-frame ones; the method was immunoSEQ multiplex PCR. The data hold some 250,000 clones, with more than 75% observed a single time. The sample consisted of peripheral blood. These receptors originate from a middle-aged woman who had recovered from COVID-19. Both conserved end residues are part of each CDR3. D genes are given only for firm matches. Rows give clone size only sometimes, using once, few, many, or a class for an expanded clone.

>TRBJ1-6|-|TRBV4-3|few
TGCGCCAGCAGCCAAGAGTCAGGGAGGAATTCACCCCTCCACTTT
CASSQESGRNSPLHF
>TRBJ2-1|TRBD1|TRBV4-2|-
TGTGCCAGCAGCCAATCCCCGGGACAGGGGTCCAATGAGCAGTTCTTC
CASSQSPGQGSNEQFF
>TRBJ2-2|-|TRBV21-1|-
TGTGCCAGCACCGTAGCGGAGAACACCGGGGAGCTGTTTTTT
CASTVAENTGELFF
>TRBJ2-6|-|TRBV2|once
TGTGCCTCTAGCGTCGGTTCAGGGTCTGGGGCCAACGTCCTGACTTTC
CASSVGSGSGANVLTF
>TRBJ1-6|-|TRBV6-5|-
TGTGCCAGCAGTTACCTGGAACCAGGGTCACCCCTCCACTTT
CASSYLEPGSPLHF
>TRBJ1-5|TRBD1|TRBV27|-
TGTGCCAGCAGCTCAAGACAGGGCGGGGATCAGCCCCAGCATTTT
CASSSRQGGDQPQHF
>TRBJ2-1|TRBD1|TRBV7-2|-
TGTGCCAGCAGCCCCATGACAGGGAACTCCTACAATGAGCAGTTCTTC
CASSPMTGNSYNEQFF
>TRBJ2-1|TRBD2|TRBV19|many
TGTGCCAGTAGGCGGGAGGGCACACGTGGTGAGCAGTTCTTC
CASRREGTRGEQFF
>TRBJ2-5|TRBD2|TRBV7-8|once
TGTGCCAGCACCCAGGCCGGGGGGGGCAGCCAAGAGACCCAGTACTTC
CASTQAGGGSQETQYF
>TRBJ1-6|TRBD1|TRBV5-1|-
TGCGCCAGCAGCTTGGGGCAGGCCAGAGGGGGCTATTCACCCCTCCACTTT
CASSLGQARGGYSPLHF
>TRBJ2-3|TRBD2|TRBV13|-
TGTGCCAGCAGCCCCCGGACTAGCGGGCCGACGGGGGATACGCAGTATTTT
CASSPRTSGPTGDTQYF
>TRBJ2-2|-|TRBV7-2|-
TGTGCCAGCACCATATTGAGGGTGGGCACCGGGGAGCTGTTTTTT
CASTILRVGTGELFF
>TRBJ2-1|TRBD2|TRBV12-3/TRBV12-4|-
TGTGCCAGCACTCTGGGACTAGCGGGAGAGCAGTTCTTC
CASTLGLAGEQFF
>TRBJ1-2|-|TRBV7-6|once
TGTGCCAGCAGCCCCGACAGTGGGGCCTATGGCTACACCTTC
CASSPDSGAYGYTF
>TRBJ2-7|-|TRBV29-1|-
TGCAGCGTTGGTGGTCCAGGCCCCCCCCCATGGCAGTACTTC
CSVGGPGPPPWQYF
>TRBJ2-2|TRBD2|TRBV4-3|-
TGCGCCAGCAGCCAAGGGCTAGCGGGAGGGTACACCGGGGAGCTGTTTTTT
CASSQGLAGGYTGELFF
>TRBJ1-2|TRBD1|TRBV13|-
TGTGCCAGCCGAAAAGACAGGGGGCCTGATGGCTACACCTTC
CASRKDRGPDGYTF
>TRBJ2-5|-|TRBV9|-
TGTGCCAGCAGCGTAGGGGTAGCGGCAGAGACCCAGTACTTC
CASSVGVAAETQYF
>TRBJ2-1|TRBD2|TRBV9|once
TGTGCCAGCAGCGCGGGACTAGCGCCCTACAATGAGCAGTTCTTC
CASSAGLAPYNEQFF
>TRBJ2-5|-|TRBV5-6|-
TGTGCCAGCAGCCCCAGGGGAGTACAAGAGACCCAGTACTTC
CASSPRGVQETQYF
>TRBJ2-1|-|TRBV18|once
TGTGCCAGCTCACCCCCAGGAAAGCAGTTCTTC
CASSPPGKQFF
>TRBJ2-6|-|TRBV7-9|-
TGTGCCAGCAGCTTAGCCCTAACCGGGGGTCTGGGGGCCAACGTCCTGACTTTC
CASSLALTGGLGANVLTF
>TRBJ2-4|TRBD2|TRBV10-1|-
TGCGCCACTGAAACCGCGGGACTAGCGCGGGGGGGGGCCAAAAACATTCAGTACTTC
CATETAGLARGGAKNIQYF
>TRBJ1-3|TRBD1|TRBV5-1|-
TGCGCCAGCAGCTTGGCGCTCCCAGGGGGCGGAAACACCATATATTTT
CASSLALPGGGNTIYF
>TRBJ2-7|-|TRBV27|-
TGTGCCAGCAGTTTTGGCCAGAACTACGAGCAGTACTTC
CASSFGQNYEQYF
>TRBJ2-7|TRBD2|TRBV4-3|-
TGCGCCAGCAGCCAAGGGGCTAGCGGGAGTCCCTACGAGCAGTACTTC
CASSQGASGSPYEQYF
>TRBJ1-1|TRBD1|TRBV27|-
TGTGCCAGCAGTTTATTAGGGGGCCCAGCTTTCTTT
CASSLLGGPAFF
>TRBJ2-7|-|TRBV5-4|-
TGTGCCAGCAGCCCACCAGGGGGCGGGAGCGGGGTCTACGAGCAGTACTTC
CASSPPGGGSGVYEQYF
>TRBJ1-2|-|TRBV11-2|-
TGTGCCAGCAGCCACCCGGGGGGTGTCTATGGCTACACCTTC
CASSHPGGVYGYTF
>TRBJ2-4|TRBD2|TRBV11-2|-
TGTGCCAGCAGCTTCGGACTAGCGGGTGGGGACATTCAGTACTTC
CASSFGLAGGDIQYF
>TRBJ2-1|-|TRBV15|-
TGTGCCACCAGCAGACTAGGGACTTTAAATACCTACAATGAGCAGTTCTTC
CATSRLGTLNTYNEQFF
>TRBJ2-7|-|TRBV7-3|once
TGTGCCAGCAGTCCGGGCTTTCCCCGGGGGGAGCAGTACTTC
CASSPGFPRGEQYF
>TRBJ1-1|TRBD1|TRBV7-2|-
TGTGCCAGCAGTACCTCTGGACAGGGGAGAACTGAAGCTTTCTTT
CASSTSGQGRTEAFF
>TRBJ2-7|-|TRBV6-6|-
TGTGCCAGCCACCAAAGGGGTTTATTCAACGAGCAGTACTTC
CASHQRGLFNEQYF
>TRBJ1-2|-|TRBV29-1|-
TGCAGCGTTGCGGGAGGTCTTGACTACACCTTC
CSVAGGLDYTF
>TRBJ1-5|-|TRBV19|once
TGTGCCAGTAGTACGGCAGGTCTCAATCAGCCCCAGCATTTT
CASSTAGLNQPQHF
>TRBJ2-1|-|TRBV5-4|once
TGTGCCAGCAGCTTTGGGGCTTTAGGGTTGAGCGAGCAGTTCTTC
CASSFGALGLSEQFF
>TRBJ2-3|-|TRBV19|-
TGTGCCAGTGTTGCGGACAGTGGCACAGATACGCAGTATTTT
CASVADSGTDTQYF
>TRBJ1-1|-|TRBV19|-
TGTGCCAGTAGTATATTCCCAGGGTTAAACACTGAAGCTTTCTTT
CASSIFPGLNTEAFF
>TRBJ1-4|-|TRBV29-1|-
TGCAGCGTTCTCGGGGAGGTCCGAAAACTGTTTTTT
CSVLGEVRKLFF